Listed here are 10 T cell receptor beta chains from one sample, sequenced in a study of T cells in narcolepsy. Assay used: immunoSEQ multiplex PCR; TCRdb lists only in-frame clones, some missing. Among around 30,000 clones listed, roughly four fifths were seen once. The sequencing input was CD45RA- memory CD4+ T cells from PBMCs. The source of these receptors is a human donor with narcolepsy.

The chain uses TRBV4-1 and TRBJ1-1; 7 bases are a match to TRBD1. J gave up 4 bases and V 11 bases, and 7 bases lay outside the gene matches. Germline assignment: CDR1 MGHRA and CDR2 YSYEKL. This CDR3 contains 12 residues. The CDR3 here is CAATGVGTEAFF. The CDR3 nucleotides are TGCGCCGCCACAGGGGTGGGCACTGAAGCTTTCTTT.

CDR3 loop: CASSLRGADNSPLHF. CDR3 coding DNA: TGTGCCAGCAGCCTCCGGGGCGCTGATAATTCACCCCTCCACTTT. The rearrangement links TRBV7-9 to TRBJ1-6; a weak D match, TRBD1 (5 bases). Germline values: CDR1 SEHNR, CDR2 FQNEAQ (reference sequence). The length of the CDR3 is 15 residues. The V end lost 5 bases, the J end lost 5 bases, and 13 bases lay between the germline ends.

This clone was counted a few times. The chain employs TRBV27 and TRBJ1-2; 8 positions match TRBD1. The trim removed 5 bases at V and 8 bases at J, leaving 7 bases unmatched. The CDR3 contains 13 residues. Germline V gives CDR1 MNHEY, CDR2 SMNVEV (reference sequence). The CDR3 nucleotides are TGTGCCAGCAGTCCCGGACAGGGTGGGGGCTACACCTTC. Protein product: CASSPGQGGGYTF.

The chain links TRBV19 to TRBJ2-1; 7 nucleotides agree with TRBD1. The V gene's germline CDR1 is LNHDA and CDR2 SQIVND (reference sequence). CDR3 size: 15 residues. With V trimmed by 1 base and J by 6 bases, 6 bases remained unmatched. The CDR3 nucleotides read TGTGCCAGTAGTATAGGCAGGAGACAGGGCAATGAGCAGTTCTTC. Amino acid sequence: CASSIGRRQGNEQFF.

This clone has just a few counts. The rearrangement joins TRBV2 to TRBJ2-5; 8 bases align to TRBD2. V was pared by 6 bases and J by 1 base, with 7 bases of the junction left unmatched. This CDR3 is 15 amino acids long. In germline, CDR1 is SNHLY, CDR2 FYNNEI. CDR3 DNA sequence: TGTGCCAGCAGACGGGACGGGGGGGGCCAAGAGACCCAGTACTTC. Protein product: CASRRDGGGQETQYF.

This sequence joins TRBV5-1 and TRBJ2-7, with TRBD2 matching 7 bases. In germline, CDR1 is SGHRS, CDR2 YFSETQ. This CDR3 spans 13 amino acids. J lost 9 bases, V lost 4 bases, and 10 bases had no gene match. This CDR3 reads CASSDTGTNSQYF. The CDR3 nucleotides read TGCGCCAGCAGCGATACCGGGACTAACTCGCAGTACTTC.

The chain links TRBV6-1 to TRBJ1-1, with 11 bases aligning to TRBD1. Germline-derived CDR1 and CDR2 are MNHNS and SASEGT. The CDR3 sequence is 16 residues long. Unmatched junction bases numbered 6, after V lost 3 bases and J lost 3 bases. CDR3 nucleotides: TGTGCCAGCAGTGAGGACAGGGGGCGTGAATACACTGAAGCTTTCTTT. Encoded protein: CASSEDRGREYTEAFF.

This clone occurred a few times. V and J are TRBV19 and TRBJ1-1, with unresolved D. The germline CDR1 and CDR2 sequences are LNHDA and SQIVND (reference sequence). V dropped 7 bases and J dropped 1 base, with 10 bases sitting between them. The CDR3 extends over 13 amino acids. The CDR3 loop reads CASIRASNTEAFF. The DNA for the CDR3 is TGTGCCAGTATACGGGCTTCGAACACTGAAGCTTTCTTT. The full variable domain, completed using reference TRBV19 and TRBJ1-1, is DGGITQSPKYLFRKEGQNVTLSCEQNLNHDAMYWYRQDPGQGLRLIYYSQIVNDFQKGDIAEGYSVSREKKESFPLTVTSAQKNPTAFYLCASIRASNTEAFFGQGTRLTVV.

Regarding this clone: The sample has other DNA sequences that encode this CDR3 too. This chain links TRBV9 with TRBJ2-5; 7 positions match TRBD1. This CDR3 region has 14 residues. J gave up 3 bases and V 0 bases, and 2 bases lay outside the gene matches. CDR1 and CDR2 from the germline V gene are SGDLS and YYNGEE. Here the CDR3 reads CASSVGTGKETQYF. CDR3 sequence (DNA): TGTGCCAGCAGCGTAGGGACAGGAAAAGAGACCCAGTACTTC.

The rearrangement joins TRBV19 to TRBJ2-3; D unclear. Germline values: CDR1 LNHDA, CDR2 SQIVND (reference sequence). V gave up 2 bases and J gave up 2 bases, with 11 bases separating them. The CDR3 extends over 15 amino acids. The CDR3 DNA is TGTGCCAGTAGTATAAAAGGATGGGACACAGATACGCAGTATTTT. Its protein product is CASSIKGWDTDTQYF.